This TCR beta chain was recorded in a study of blood T cell repertoires in COVID-19. Study-level background: The origin of the acute and convalescent COVID-19 samples was the United States, Italy and Spain. T cells, B-cell-depleted T cells, or PBMCs supplied cDNA or gDNA.

In the original analysis: How many nucleated cells were present was estimated from reference gene primer amplification. The method was immunoSEQ multiplex PCR; TCRdb's version includes in-frame clones alone and lacks a portion of them. From that table come the V and J calls and clone size; the DNA was used to work out D and trimming. This table holds approximately 94,000 clones, about nine tenths found once. The TCR comes from a man aged 50 or older with active COVID-19. The sample was peripheral blood.

CDR3 coding DNA: TGTGCCTCTAGAACAGGAACCACTGAAGCTTTCTTT. Its protein product is CASRTGTTEAFF. The chain employs TRBV30 and TRBJ1-1, with a weak D call TRBD1 (5 bases). CDR3 size: 12 residues. Trimming pared 7 bases from V and 4 bases from J, leaving 13 bases between. Germline-derived CDR1 and CDR2 are GTSNPN and SVGIG (reference sequence).